This paragraph reports one TCR beta chain. Residents of 24 US areas, aged about 18 to 100 years, made up the participants. Clones were sequenced by immunoSEQ multiplex PCR, and TCRdb holds only the in-frame ones, with some missing. The sample yields 300,000 to 400,000 clones, 80% to 90% seen once. J was trimmed by 4 bases and V by 6 bases; bases with no gene match: 9. The CDR3 runs to 15 residues. Germline CDR1 and CDR2: MNHNY and SVGAGI (reference sequence). The entry originates in a study of blood T cell repertoires in COVID-19. Study-level information: The samples span acute and convalescent COVID-19 from the United States, Italy and Spain.

This sequence joins TRBV6-6 and TRBJ1-1; 9 bases line up with TRBD1. The TCR comes from a woman in her 40s with acute COVID-19. The sequenced material came from PBMCs or T cells enriched from blood (not recorded which). The chain's CDR3 is CASSDGQGRSTEAFF. For the CDR3, the DNA is TGTGCCAGCAGCGACGGACAGGGGCGCAGCACTGAAGCTTTCTTT.